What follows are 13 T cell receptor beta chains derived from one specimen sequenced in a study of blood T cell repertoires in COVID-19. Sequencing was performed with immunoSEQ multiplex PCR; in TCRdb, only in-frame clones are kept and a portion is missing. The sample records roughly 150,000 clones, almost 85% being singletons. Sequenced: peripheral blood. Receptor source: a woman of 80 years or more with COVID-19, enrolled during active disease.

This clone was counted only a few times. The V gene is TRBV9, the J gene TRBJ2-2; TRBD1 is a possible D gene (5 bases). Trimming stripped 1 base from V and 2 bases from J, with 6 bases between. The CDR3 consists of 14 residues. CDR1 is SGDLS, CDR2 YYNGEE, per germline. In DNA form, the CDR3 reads TGTGCCAGCAGCGTACAGGGTAACACCGGGGAGCTGTTTTTT. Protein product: CASSVQGNTGELFF.

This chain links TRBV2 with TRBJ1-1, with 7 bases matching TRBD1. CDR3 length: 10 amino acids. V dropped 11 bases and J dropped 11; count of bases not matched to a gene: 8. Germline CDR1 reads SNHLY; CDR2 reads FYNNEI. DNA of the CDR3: TGTGCCTATAAAACAGGGGTTGCTTTCTTT. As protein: CAYKTGVAFF.

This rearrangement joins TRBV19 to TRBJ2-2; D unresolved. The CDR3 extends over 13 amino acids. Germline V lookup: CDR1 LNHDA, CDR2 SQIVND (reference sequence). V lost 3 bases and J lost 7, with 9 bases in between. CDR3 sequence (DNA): TGTGCCAGTAGTATTGGATCGGGCGGGGAGCTGTTTTTT. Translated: CASSIGSGGELFF.

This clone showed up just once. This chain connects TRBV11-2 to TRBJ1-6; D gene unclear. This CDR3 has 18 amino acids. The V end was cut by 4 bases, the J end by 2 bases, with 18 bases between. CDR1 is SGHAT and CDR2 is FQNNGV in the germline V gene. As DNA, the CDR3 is TGTGCCAGCAGCTCCCGGCCGGGATCTCGCGCCTATAATTCACCCCTCCACTTT. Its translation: CASSSRPGSRAYNSPLHF.

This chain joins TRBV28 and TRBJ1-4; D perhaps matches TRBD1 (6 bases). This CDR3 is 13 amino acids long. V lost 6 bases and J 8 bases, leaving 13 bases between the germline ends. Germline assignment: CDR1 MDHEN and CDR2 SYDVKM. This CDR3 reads CASRLGGGEKLFF. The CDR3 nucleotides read TGTGCCAGCAGGCTAGGGGGTGGAGAAAAACTGTTTTTT.

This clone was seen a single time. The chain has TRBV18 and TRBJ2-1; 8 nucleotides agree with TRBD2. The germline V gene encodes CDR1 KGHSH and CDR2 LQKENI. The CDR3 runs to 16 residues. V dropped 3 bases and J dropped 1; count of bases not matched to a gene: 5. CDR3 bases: TGTGCCAGCTCACCGTTAACGGGGGGGTCCTACAATGAGCAGTTCTTC. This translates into CASSPLTGGSYNEQFF. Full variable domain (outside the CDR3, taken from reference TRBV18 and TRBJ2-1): NAGVMQNPRHLVRRRGQEARLRCSPMKGHSHVYWYRQLPEEGLKFMVYLQKENIIDESGMPKERFSAEFPKEGPSILRIQQVVRGDSAAYFCASSPLTGGSYNEQFFGPGTRLTVL.

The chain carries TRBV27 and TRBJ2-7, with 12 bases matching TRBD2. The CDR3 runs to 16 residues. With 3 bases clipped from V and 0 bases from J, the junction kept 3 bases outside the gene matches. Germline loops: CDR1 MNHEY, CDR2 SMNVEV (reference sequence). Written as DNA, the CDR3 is TGTGCCAGCAGTTTCCTGACTAGCGGGGGCTCCTACGAGCAGTACTTC. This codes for CASSFLTSGGSYEQYF.

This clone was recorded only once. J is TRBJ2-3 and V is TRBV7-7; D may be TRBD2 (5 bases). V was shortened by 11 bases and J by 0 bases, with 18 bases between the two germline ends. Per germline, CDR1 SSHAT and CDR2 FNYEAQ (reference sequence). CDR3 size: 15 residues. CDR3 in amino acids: CARRERRPSTDTQYF. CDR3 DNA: TGTGCCCGTCGGGAACGTCGTCCTAGCACAGATACGCAGTATTTT. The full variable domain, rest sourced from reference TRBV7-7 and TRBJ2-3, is GAGVSQSPRYKVTKRGQDVTLRCDPISSHATLYWYQQALGQGPEFLTYFNYEAQPDKSGLPSDRFSAERPEGSISTLTIQRTEQRDSAMYRCARRERRPSTDTQYFGPGTRLTVL.

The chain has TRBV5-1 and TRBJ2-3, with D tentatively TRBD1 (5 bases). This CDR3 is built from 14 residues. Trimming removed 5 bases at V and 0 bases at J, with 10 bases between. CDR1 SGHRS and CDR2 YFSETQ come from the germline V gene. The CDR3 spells CASRHRTSTDTQYF. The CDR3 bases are TGCGCCAGCAGGCACAGGACGAGCACAGATACGCAGTATTTT.

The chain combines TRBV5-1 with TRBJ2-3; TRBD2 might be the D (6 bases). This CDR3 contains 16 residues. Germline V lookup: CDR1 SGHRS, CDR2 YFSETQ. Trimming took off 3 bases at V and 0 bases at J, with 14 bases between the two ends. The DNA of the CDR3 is TGCGCCAGCAGCTCTAACTCCGGGACTAGCACAGATACGCAGTATTTT. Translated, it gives CASSSNSGTSTDTQYF. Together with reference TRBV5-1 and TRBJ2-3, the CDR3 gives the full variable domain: KAGVTQTPRYLIKTRGQQVTLSCSPISGHRSVSWYQQTPGQGLQFLFEYFSETQRNKGNFPGRFSGRQFSNSRSEMNVSTLELGDSALYLCASSSNSGTSTDTQYFGPGTRLTVL.

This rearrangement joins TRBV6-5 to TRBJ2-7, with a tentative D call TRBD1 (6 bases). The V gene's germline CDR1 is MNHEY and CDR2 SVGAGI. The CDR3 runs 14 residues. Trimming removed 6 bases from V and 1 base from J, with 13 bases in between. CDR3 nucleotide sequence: TGTGCCAGCAGCCTGACGGACAGTTCCTACGAGCAGTACTTC. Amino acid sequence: CASSLTDSSYEQYF.

CDR3 sequence (DNA): TGTGCCAGCAGCTTCCAGGGCCGGGAGACCCAGTACTTC. Translated, it gives CASSFQGRETQYF. The chain carries TRBV5-5 and TRBJ2-5, with TRBD1 as a possible D gene (5 bases). The CDR3 consists of 13 residues. Germline CDR1 and CDR2: SGHKS and YYEKEE (reference sequence). V lost 2 bases and J lost 5, with 10 bases in between. Looking up the rest from reference TRBV5-5 and TRBJ2-5 gives the full variable domain: DAGVTQSPTHLIKTRGQQVTLRCSPISGHKSVSWYQQVLGQGPQFIFQYYEKEERGRGNFPDRFSARQFPNYSSELNVNALLLGDSALYLCASSFQGRETQYFGPGTRLLVL.

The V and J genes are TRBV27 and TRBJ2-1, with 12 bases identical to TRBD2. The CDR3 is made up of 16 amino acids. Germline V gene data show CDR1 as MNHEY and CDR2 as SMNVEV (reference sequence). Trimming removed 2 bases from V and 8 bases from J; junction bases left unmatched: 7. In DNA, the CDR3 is TGTGCCAGCAGTTTAGCTAGCGGGGGGGCCAGATATGAGCAGTTCTTC. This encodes CASSLASGGARYEQFF.